The rows below give T cell receptor beta chains drawn from one sample of a study of T cells in narcolepsy. The table came from immunoSEQ multiplex PCR; TCRdb's copy has only in-frame clones and leaves some out. Of over 30,000 clones detected, about 85% appear once; the ten largest clones hold approximately 1.7%. Sample: CD45RA- memory CD4+ T cells from PBMCs. The source of these receptors is a human donor with narcolepsy. The CDR3 runs from the conserved cysteine through the conserved F or W. A D gene is named only where the DNA matches it firmly. The listing skips clone size in some rows; elsewhere it reads once, few, many or a size class.

v_call	clone_size	cdr3_length	j_call	d_call	cdr3_nt	cdr3_aa
TRBV9	-	15	TRBJ1-3	-	TGTGCCAGCAGCGCCCCAGAGGGCTCTGGAAACACCATATATTTT	CASSAPEGSGNTIYF
TRBV5-4	-	14	TRBJ1-1	-	TGTGCCAGCAGCACCCACCGACAGAACACTGAAGCTTTCTTT	CASSTHRQNTEAFF
TRBV25-1	-	18	TRBJ2-1	TRBD2	TGTGCCAGCAGTGAAGACTTTATTAGCGGGCGCCCCCACAATGAGCAGTTCTTC	CASSEDFISGRPHNEQFF
TRBV2	-	15	TRBJ2-2	TRBD1	TGTGCCAGCAGTTCCGGGACAGGGGTTCTGCGGGAGCTGTTTTTT	CASSSGTGVLRELFF
TRBV14	-	16	TRBJ2-7	TRBD2	TGTGCCAGCAGCCAGCTAGCGGGGCCCCCCTCCTACGAGCAGTACTTC	CASSQLAGPPSYEQYF
TRBV6-5	-	13	TRBJ2-7	-	TGTGCCAGCCGGACGGGGGCCTCCTACGAGCAGTACTTC	CASRTGASYEQYF
TRBV7-7	-	17	TRBJ2-1	TRBD2	TGTGCTAGCAGCTTAGAAGTTAAAGCGGGGGGTGGAAATGAGCAGTTCTTC	CASSLEVKAGGGNEQFF
TRBV5-1	once	16	TRBJ2-7	TRBD2	TGCGCCAGCAGCCGGACTAGCGGGGGCGATACCTACGAGCAGTACTTC	CASSRTSGGDTYEQYF
TRBV5-6	-	12	TRBJ1-4	-	TGTGCCAGCAGCCGGGACGATGAAAAACTGTTTTTT	CASSRDDEKLFF
TRBV19	-	13	TRBJ1-2	-	TGTGCCAGTTCGACAAAACCAAACTATGGCTACACCTTC	CASSTKPNYGYTF
TRBV11-2	-	11	TRBJ2-2	TRBD2	TGTGCCAGCAGCTCACGACTAGCGGGGGTTTTT	CASSSRLAGVF
TRBV7-3	-	13	TRBJ1-1	-	TGTGCCAGCAGCTTTCAGGGGAACACTGAAGCTTTCTTT	CASSFQGNTEAFF
TRBV11-3	-	15	TRBJ2-3	-	TGTGCCAGCAGCTTAGGAACGGGGGCCACAGATACGCAGTATTTT	CASSLGTGATDTQYF
TRBV28	once	15	TRBJ1-6	TRBD1	TGTGCCAGCAGTTTCAGGGGACAGTATAATTCACCCCTCCACTTT	CASSFRGQYNSPLHF
TRBV7-2	-	14	TRBJ2-5	-	TGTGCCAGCAGCTTAGACCCCTTAAAGGAGACCCAGTACTTC	CASSLDPLKETQYF
TRBV5-6	-	16	TRBJ2-1	TRBD2	TGTGCCAGCCTGTTCGGGGGGGCCGTTTCCTACAATGAGCAGTTCTTC	CASLFGGAVSYNEQFF
TRBV5-1	few	15	TRBJ1-3	-	TGCGCCAGCAGCTTGGGTCCAGGGGAGGGAAACACCATATATTTT	CASSLGPGEGNTIYF
TRBV2	-	16	TRBJ2-1	TRBD1	TGTGCCAGCAGGGGGACAGGGACGTACTCCTACAATGAGCAGTTCTTC	CASRGTGTYSYNEQFF
TRBV29-1	-	13	TRBJ2-3	-	TGTAGCGTTGGGATTGACCCCTTCGGTACGCAGTATTTT	CSVGIDPFGTQYF
TRBV5-1	few	20	TRBJ2-4	TRBD2	TGCGCCAGCAGCCGGAAGGCGACTAGCGGGGGGGCCGTGGGCAAAAACATTCAGTACTTC	CASSRKATSGGAVGKNIQYF
TRBV27	-	14	TRBJ1-5	TRBD1	TGTGCCAGCAGTCTCGGGACAGGTAATCAGCCCCAGCATTTT	CASSLGTGNQPQHF
TRBV30	-	11	TRBJ1-2	TRBD1	TGTGCCTGGGGACAGGCCTATGGCTACACCTTC	CAWGQAYGYTF
TRBV5-4	-	13	TRBJ1-2	-	TGTGCCAGCAGCTTGGACAGTAGCTATGGCTACACCTTC	CASSLDSSYGYTF
TRBV4-2	-	15	TRBJ1-2	-	TGTGCCAGCAGCCAAAGTCAGATCCCTAACTATGGCTACACCTTC	CASSQSQIPNYGYTF
TRBV19	-	15	TRBJ1-3	-	TGTGCCAGTAGCGAGCTAGGTACAGCTGGAAACACCATATATTTT	CASSELGTAGNTIYF
TRBV7-2	-	14	TRBJ2-2	-	TGTGCCAGCAGCTTAGAGGGGCCCACCGGGGAGCTGTTTTTT	CASSLEGPTGELFF
TRBV14	-	16	TRBJ2-1	-	TGTGCCAGCAGCCCCTGGGGCCTAGGGTCCTACAATGAGCAGTTCTTC	CASSPWGLGSYNEQFF
TRBV28	-	12	TRBJ2-7	-	TGTGCCACCCAGGACATGCCCTACGAGCAGTACTTC	CATQDMPYEQYF
TRBV19	-	17	TRBJ2-1	TRBD2	TGTGCCAGTAGTATTAAGGCGACTAGCGGGAGATACAATGAGCAGTTCTTC	CASSIKATSGRYNEQFF
TRBV30	-	14	TRBJ1-1	TRBD1	TGTGCCTGGAGTACCAGACAGGGACGTACTGAAGCTTTCTTT	CAWSTRQGRTEAFF
TRBV7-9	-	12	TRBJ1-1	-	TGTGCCAGCAGCTTCCTCGGGATCGAAGCTTTCTTT	CASSFLGIEAFF
TRBV6-5	-	13	TRBJ2-5	-	TGTGCCAGCAGTTATCTTAGAGGGGAGACCCAGTACTTC	CASSYLRGETQYF
TRBV10-2	-	14	TRBJ2-3	-	TGCGCCAGCAGTGATCTAGTTGGGCAAGATACGCAGTATTTT	CASSDLVGQDTQYF
TRBV5-1	few	18	TRBJ2-2	-	TGCGCCAGCAGCTTGGCTTTGGTGGGGGGACCGAACACCGGGGAGCTGTTTTTT	CASSLALVGGPNTGELFF
TRBV30	-	13	TRBJ1-5	TRBD1	TGTGCCTGGAGTCGACAGGGGAATCAGCCCCAGCATTTT	CAWSRQGNQPQHF
TRBV9	-	17	TRBJ1-2	TRBD1	TGTGCCAGCAGCCCCTGGGACAGTGCTTTCCAGGGGTTTGGCTACACCTTC	CASSPWDSAFQGFGYTF
TRBV19	-	16	TRBJ2-5	-	TGTGCCAGTAGTACAATGGGCCAGGGGTGGCAAGAGACCCAGTACTTC	CASSTMGQGWQETQYF
TRBV4-3	-	15	TRBJ1-1	-	TGCGCCAGCAGCCAAGTCAACTCTGGGGGAACTGAAGCTTTCTTT	CASSQVNSGGTEAFF
TRBV6-5	-	15	TRBJ2-3	-	TGTGCCAGCAGCCTGACTAGGATGAGTACAGATACGCAGTATTTT	CASSLTRMSTDTQYF
TRBV5-5	few	15	TRBJ1-3	-	TGTGCCAGCAGCTTGGAGGGATACTCTGGAAACACCATATATTTT	CASSLEGYSGNTIYF
TRBV7-2	once	15	TRBJ1-5	-	TGTGCCAGCAGCCAGGGACAAAATAGCAATCAGCCCCAGCATTTT	CASSQGQNSNQPQHF
TRBV5-1	-	16	TRBJ1-6	-	TGCGCCAGCAGTACGGGTGTTGCCTCCTATAATTCACCCCTCCACTTT	CASSTGVASYNSPLHF
TRBV18	-	15	TRBJ1-5	-	TGTGCCAGCTCACCAGGACACTATAGCAATCAGCCCCAGCATTTT	CASSPGHYSNQPQHF
TRBV29-1	-	13	TRBJ1-6	-	TGCAGCGTCCGGTCAGCGCCCAATTCACCCCTCCACTTT	CSVRSAPNSPLHF
TRBV19	-	15	TRBJ1-2	-	TGTGCCAGTAGTTTCCAGGGTTTGCACAACTATGGCTACACCTTC	CASSFQGLHNYGYTF
TRBV7-3	-	14	TRBJ2-7	TRBD1	TGTGCCAGCAGCGCCGGACAGGGATCCTACGAGCAGTACTTC	CASSAGQGSYEQYF
TRBV18	-	14	TRBJ2-2	-	TGTGCCAGCTCAATGGTGACGAACACCGGGGAGCTGTTTTTT	CASSMVTNTGELFF
TRBV9	few	14	TRBJ2-7	-	TGTGCCAGCAGCAAAGGACAGAGCTCCTACGAGCAGTACTTC	CASSKGQSSYEQYF
TRBV4-3	-	14	TRBJ2-1	-	TGCGCCAGCAGCCACCGGACCCGCTACAATGAGCAGTTCTTC	CASSHRTRYNEQFF
TRBV1	-	18	TRBJ2-1	-	TGCACCAGCAGCCAAGCCCTCGGACTAGCGGGGACCCCCTATGAGCAGTTCTTC	CTSSQALGLAGTPYEQFF
TRBV6-6	-	14	TRBJ2-7	-	TGTGCCAGCAGTTACTCCCGGGACCTCGGCGAGCAGTACTTC	CASSYSRDLGEQYF
TRBV27	-	18	TRBJ2-5	TRBD2	TGTGCCAGCAGTTTATCTTTCGTAGCGGGGGGGCCCGGGGAGACCCAGTACTTC	CASSLSFVAGGPGETQYF
TRBV4-2	-	16	TRBJ1-2	-	TGTGCCAGCAGCCAAGATATAGCAGATCACTACTATGGCTACACCTTC	CASSQDIADHYYGYTF
TRBV10-3	-	17	TRBJ2-7	-	TGTGCCATCAGTGAGTCAACAGGGAGAGGGAGCTCCTACGAGCAGTACTTC	CAISESTGRGSSYEQYF
TRBV10-1	-	11	TRBJ2-2	-	TGCGCCCTTTTGGGTTCCGGGGAGCTGTTTTTT	CALLGSGELFF
TRBV4-3	-	16	TRBJ2-1	-	TGCGCCAGCAGCCAAGACCCAGGCCCCAGGGACAATGAGCAGTTCTTC	CASSQDPGPRDNEQFF
TRBV29-1	-	10	TRBJ2-3	-	TGCAGCGTTGGTTCAGATACGCAGTATTTT	CSVGSDTQYF
TRBV10-3	-	17	TRBJ2-1	TRBD2	TGTGCCATCAGTGAACGGAACGTAGGACTAGCGGCTTCCGAGCAGTTCTTC	CAISERNVGLAASEQFF
TRBV30	-	11	TRBJ1-1	-	TGTGCCTGGAGAAGGGCAGATGAAGCTTTCTTT	CAWRRADEAFF